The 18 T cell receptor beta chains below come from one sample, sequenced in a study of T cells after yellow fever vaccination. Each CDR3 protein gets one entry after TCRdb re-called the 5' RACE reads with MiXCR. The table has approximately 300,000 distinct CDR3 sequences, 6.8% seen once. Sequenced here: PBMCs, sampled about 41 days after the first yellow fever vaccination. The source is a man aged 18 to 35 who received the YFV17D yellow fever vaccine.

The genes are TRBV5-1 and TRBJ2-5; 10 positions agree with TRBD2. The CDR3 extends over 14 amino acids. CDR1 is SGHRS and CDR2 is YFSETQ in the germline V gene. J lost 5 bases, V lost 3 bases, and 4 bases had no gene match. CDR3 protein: CASSSLLAGETQYF. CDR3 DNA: TGCGCCAGCAGCTCCTTACTAGCGGGGGAGACCCAGTACTTC.

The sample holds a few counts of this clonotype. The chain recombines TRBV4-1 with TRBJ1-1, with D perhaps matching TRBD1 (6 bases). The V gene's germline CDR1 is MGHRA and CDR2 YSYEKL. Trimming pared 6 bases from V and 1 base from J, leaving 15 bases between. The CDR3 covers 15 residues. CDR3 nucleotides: TGCGCCAGCAGACCTAGGGGGACACCGAACACTGAAGCTTTCTTT. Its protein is CASRPRGTPNTEAFF.

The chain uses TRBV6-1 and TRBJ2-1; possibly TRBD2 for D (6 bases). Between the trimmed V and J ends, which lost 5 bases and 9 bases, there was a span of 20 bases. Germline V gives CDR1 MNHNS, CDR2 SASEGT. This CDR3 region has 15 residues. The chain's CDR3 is CASSTSPWGLGEQFF. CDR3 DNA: TGTGCCAGCAGTACCAGCCCGTGGGGACTCGGTGAGCAGTTCTTC.

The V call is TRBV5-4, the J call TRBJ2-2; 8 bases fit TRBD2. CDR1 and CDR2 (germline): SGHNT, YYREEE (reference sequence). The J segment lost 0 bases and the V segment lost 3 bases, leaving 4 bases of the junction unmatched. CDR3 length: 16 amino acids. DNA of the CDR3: TGTGCCAGCAGCTCGAAAGCGGGGGCGAACACCGGGGAGCTGTTTTTT. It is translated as CASSSKAGANTGELFF.

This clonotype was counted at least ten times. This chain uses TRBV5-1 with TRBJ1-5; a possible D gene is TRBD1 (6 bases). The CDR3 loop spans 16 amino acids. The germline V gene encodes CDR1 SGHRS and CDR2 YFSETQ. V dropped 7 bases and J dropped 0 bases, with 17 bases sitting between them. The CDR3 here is CASERGQSCSNQPQHF. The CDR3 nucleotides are TGCGCCAGCGAGCGCGGACAGTCTTGTAGCAATCAGCCCCAGCATTTT.

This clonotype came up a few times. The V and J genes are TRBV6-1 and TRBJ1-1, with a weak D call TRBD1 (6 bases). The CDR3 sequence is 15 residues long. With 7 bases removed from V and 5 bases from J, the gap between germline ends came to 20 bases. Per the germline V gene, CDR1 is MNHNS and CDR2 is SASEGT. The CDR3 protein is CASTLGALTGTEAFF. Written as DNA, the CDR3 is TGTGCCAGCACTCTGGGGGCCCTAACAGGGACTGAAGCTTTCTTT.

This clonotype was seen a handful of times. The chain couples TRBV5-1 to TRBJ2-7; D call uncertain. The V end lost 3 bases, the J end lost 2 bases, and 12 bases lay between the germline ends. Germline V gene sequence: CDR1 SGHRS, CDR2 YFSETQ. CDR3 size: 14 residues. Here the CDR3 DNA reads TGCGCCAGCAGCTCCCCGGACGGAACCTACGAGCAGTACTTC. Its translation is CASSSPDGTYEQYF.

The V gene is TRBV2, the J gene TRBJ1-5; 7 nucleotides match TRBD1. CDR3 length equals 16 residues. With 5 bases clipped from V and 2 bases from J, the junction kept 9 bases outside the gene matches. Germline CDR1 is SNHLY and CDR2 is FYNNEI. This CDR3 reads CASSRDSQRGNQPQHF. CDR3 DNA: TGTGCCAGCAGTCGGGACAGCCAAAGAGGCAATCAGCCCCAGCATTTT.

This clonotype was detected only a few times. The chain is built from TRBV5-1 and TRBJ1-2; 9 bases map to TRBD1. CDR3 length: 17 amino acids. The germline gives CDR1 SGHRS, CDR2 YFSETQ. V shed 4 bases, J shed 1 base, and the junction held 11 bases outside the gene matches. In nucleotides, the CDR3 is TGCGCCAGCAGCGGAACCGGGACAGGGCTTATTAACTATGGCTACACCTTC. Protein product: CASSGTGTGLINYGYTF.

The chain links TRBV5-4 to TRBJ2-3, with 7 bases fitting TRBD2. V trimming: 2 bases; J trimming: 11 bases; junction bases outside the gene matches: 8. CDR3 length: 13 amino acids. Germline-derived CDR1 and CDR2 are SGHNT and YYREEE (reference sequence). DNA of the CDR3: TGTGCCAGCAGCTTCGGGTCCGAGCGGGGGCAGTATTTT. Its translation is CASSFGSERGQYF. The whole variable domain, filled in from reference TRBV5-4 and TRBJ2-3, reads ETGVTQSPTHLIKTRGQQVTLRCSSQSGHNTVSWYQQALGQGPQFIFQYYREEENGRGNFPPRFSGLQFPNYSSELNVNALELDDSALYLCASSFGSERGQYFGPGTRLTVL.

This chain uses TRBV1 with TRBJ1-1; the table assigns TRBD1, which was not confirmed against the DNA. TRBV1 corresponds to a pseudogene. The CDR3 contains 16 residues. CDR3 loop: CTSSHAPEGATREAFF. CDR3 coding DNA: TGCACCAGCAGCCACGCCCCCGAGGGCGCAACAAGGGAAGCTTTCTTT.

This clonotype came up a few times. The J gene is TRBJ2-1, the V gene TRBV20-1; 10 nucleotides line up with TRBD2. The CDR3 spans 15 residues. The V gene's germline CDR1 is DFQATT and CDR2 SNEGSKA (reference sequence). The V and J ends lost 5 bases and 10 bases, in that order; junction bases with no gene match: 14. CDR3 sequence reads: CSAQRPSGGVKEQFF. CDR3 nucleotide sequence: TGCAGTGCTCAGAGACCCAGCGGGGGGGTGAAGGAGCAGTTCTTC.

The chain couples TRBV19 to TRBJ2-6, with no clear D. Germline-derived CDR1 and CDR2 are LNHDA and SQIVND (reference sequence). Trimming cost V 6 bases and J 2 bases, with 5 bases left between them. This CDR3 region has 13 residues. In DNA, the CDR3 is TGTGCCAGTAGCGGAACTGGGGCCAACGTCCTGACTTTC. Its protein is CASSGTGANVLTF.

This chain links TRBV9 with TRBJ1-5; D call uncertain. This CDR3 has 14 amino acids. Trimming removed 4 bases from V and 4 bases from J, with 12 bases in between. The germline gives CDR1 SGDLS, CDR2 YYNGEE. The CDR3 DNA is TGTGCCAGCAGCCCCGAGCAGACAAATCAGCCCCAGCATTTT. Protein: CASSPEQTNQPQHF.

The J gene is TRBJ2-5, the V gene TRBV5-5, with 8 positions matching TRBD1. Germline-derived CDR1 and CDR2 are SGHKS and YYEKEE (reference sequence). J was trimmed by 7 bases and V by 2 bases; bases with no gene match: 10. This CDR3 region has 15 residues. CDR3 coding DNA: TGTGCCAGCAGCTTAGCAAACAGGGGGATATGGACCCAGTACTTC. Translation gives CASSLANRGIWTQYF.

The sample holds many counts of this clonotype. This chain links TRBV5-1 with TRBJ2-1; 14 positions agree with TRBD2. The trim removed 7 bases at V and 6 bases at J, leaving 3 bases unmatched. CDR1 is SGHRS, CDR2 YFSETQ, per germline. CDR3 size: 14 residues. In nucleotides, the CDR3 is TGCGCCAGCGTGACTAGCGGGGGGGCCAATGAGCAGTTCTTC. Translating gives CASVTSGGANEQFF.

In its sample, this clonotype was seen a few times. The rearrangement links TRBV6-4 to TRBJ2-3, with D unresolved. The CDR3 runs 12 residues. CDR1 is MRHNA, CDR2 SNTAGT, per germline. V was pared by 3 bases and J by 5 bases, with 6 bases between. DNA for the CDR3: TGTGCCAGCAGTGAAACGGGAGATACGCAGTATTTT. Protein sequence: CASSETGDTQYF.

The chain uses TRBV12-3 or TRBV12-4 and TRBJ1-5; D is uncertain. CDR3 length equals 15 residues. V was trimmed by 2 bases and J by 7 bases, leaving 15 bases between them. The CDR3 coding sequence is TGTGCCAGCAGTTTAACGTCGGGCGGCGGACAGCCCCAGCATTTT. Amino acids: CASSLTSGGGQPQHF.